The T cell receptor beta chain described here comes from a study of PD-1 blockade in mismatch repair-deficient tumors. All patients were mismatch repair deficient, assessed by either PCR or immunohistochemistry. Method: immunoSEQ multiplex PCR; TCRdb's copy keeps in-frame clones and lacks some. This sample has roughly 37,000 clones, with approximately 83% found just once. The sample consisted of PBMCs, taken around 38 weeks after starting pembrolizumab. The TCR sequence derives from an adult with mismatch repair-deficient cancer.

The CDR3, as DNA: TGCGCCAGCAGCCCCACCGTAGGGGACTTTTCCTCTGGGGCCAACGTCCTGACTTTC. Protein: CASSPTVGDFSSGANVLTF. The chain recombines TRBV23-1 with TRBJ2-6; D possibly corresponds to TRBD2 (6 bases). Being an ORF, TRBV23-1 has a function that is uncertain. The CDR3 runs to 19 residues. The V end lost 6 bases, the J end lost 0 bases, and 21 bases lay between the germline ends.